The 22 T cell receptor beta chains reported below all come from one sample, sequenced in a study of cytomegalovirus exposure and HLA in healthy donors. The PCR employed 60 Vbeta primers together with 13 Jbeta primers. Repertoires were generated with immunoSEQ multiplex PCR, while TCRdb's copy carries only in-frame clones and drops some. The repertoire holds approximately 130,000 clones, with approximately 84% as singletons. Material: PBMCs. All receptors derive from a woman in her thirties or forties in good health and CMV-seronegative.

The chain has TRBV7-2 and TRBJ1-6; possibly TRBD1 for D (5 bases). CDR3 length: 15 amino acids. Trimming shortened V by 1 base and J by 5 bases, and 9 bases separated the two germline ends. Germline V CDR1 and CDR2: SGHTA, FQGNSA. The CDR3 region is CASSLVGDHNSPLHF. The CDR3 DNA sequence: TGTGCCAGCAGCTTAGTAGGGGATCATAATTCACCCCTCCACTTT.

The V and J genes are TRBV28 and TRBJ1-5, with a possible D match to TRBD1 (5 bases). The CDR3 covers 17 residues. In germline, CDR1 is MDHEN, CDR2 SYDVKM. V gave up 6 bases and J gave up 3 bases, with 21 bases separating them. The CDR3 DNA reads TGTGCCAGCAGCCCACCAAGGGGCAGGCACCTCAATCAGCCCCAGCATTTT. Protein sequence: CASSPPRGRHLNQPQHF.

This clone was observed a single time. CDR3 loop: CASSLEGRQPQHF. The CDR3 DNA is TGCGCCAGCAGCTTGGAGGGGCGTCAGCCCCAGCATTTT. The rearrangement joins TRBV5-1 to TRBJ1-5, with D possibly being TRBD1 (5 bases). In germline, CDR1 is SGHRS, CDR2 YFSETQ. V was clipped by 0 bases and J by 6 bases, with 7 bases between them. This CDR3 has 13 amino acids.

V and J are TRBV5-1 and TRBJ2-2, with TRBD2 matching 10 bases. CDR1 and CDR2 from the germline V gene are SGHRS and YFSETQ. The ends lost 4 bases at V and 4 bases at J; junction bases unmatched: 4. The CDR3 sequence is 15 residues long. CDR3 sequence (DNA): TGCGCCAGCAGCCAGCGGGGGGGCAGCACCGGGGAGCTGTTTTTT. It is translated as CASSQRGGSTGELFF.

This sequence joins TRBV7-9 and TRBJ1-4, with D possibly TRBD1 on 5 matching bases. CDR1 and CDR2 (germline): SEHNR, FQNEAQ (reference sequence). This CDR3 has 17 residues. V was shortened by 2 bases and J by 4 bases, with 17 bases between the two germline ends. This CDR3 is CASSLNQGKGFNEKLFF. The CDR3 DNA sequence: TGTGCCAGCAGCTTAAACCAGGGCAAGGGTTTTAATGAAAAACTGTTTTTT.

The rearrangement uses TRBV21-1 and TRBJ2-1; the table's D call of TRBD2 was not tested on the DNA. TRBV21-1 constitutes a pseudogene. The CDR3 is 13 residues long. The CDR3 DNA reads TGTGCCAGCGAAACGGTTTCCTACAATGAGCAGTTCTTC. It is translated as CASETVSYNEQFF.

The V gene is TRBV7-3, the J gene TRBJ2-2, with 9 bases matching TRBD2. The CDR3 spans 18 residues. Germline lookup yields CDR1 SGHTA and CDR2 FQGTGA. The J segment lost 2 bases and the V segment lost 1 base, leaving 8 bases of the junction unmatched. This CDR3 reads CASSLSPAGGTNTGELFF. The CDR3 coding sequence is TGTGCCAGCAGCTTAAGTCCAGCGGGAGGAACAAACACCGGGGAGCTGTTTTTT.

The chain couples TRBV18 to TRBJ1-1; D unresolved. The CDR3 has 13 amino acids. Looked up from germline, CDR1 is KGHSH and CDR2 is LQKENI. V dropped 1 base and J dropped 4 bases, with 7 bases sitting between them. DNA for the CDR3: TGTGCCAGCTCACCACTATCTTCCACTGAAGCTTTCTTT. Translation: CASSPLSSTEAFF.

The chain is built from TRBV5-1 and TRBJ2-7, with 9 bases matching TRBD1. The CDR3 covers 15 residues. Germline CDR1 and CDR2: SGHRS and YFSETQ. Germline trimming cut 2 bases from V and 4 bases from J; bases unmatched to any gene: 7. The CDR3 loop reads CASSLSQGARYEQYF. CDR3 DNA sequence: TGCGCCAGCAGCTTATCACAGGGGGCCCGGTACGAGCAGTACTTC.

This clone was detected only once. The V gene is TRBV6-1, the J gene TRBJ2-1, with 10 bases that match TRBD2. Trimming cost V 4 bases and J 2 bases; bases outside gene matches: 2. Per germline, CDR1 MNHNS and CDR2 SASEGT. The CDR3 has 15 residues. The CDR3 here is CASSGSGRAYNEQFF. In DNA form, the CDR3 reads TGTGCCAGCAGTGGCAGCGGGAGGGCCTACAATGAGCAGTTCTTC.

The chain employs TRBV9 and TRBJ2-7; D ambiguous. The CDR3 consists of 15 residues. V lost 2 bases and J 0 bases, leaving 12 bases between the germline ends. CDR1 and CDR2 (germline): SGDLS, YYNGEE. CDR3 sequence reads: CASSVQASSSYEQYF. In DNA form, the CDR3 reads TGTGCCAGCAGCGTCCAGGCGAGCAGCTCCTACGAGCAGTACTTC.

The CDR3 sequence: CASSHFSTVVLSPLHF. In DNA, the CDR3 is TGCGCCAGCAGTCATTTCTCCACAGTGGTTCTTTCACCCCTCCACTTT. The chain combines TRBV23-1 with TRBJ1-6; the D is unclear. TRBV23-1 is labeled an ORF, and its function is uncertain. CDR3 size: 16 residues. Trimming stripped 3 bases from V and 9 bases from J, with 18 bases between.

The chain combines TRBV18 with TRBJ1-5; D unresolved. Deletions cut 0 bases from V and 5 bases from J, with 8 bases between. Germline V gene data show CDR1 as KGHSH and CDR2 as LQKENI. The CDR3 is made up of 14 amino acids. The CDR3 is CASSPPLSDQPQHF. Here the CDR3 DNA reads TGTGCCAGCTCACCACCTCTAAGTGATCAGCCCCAGCATTTT.

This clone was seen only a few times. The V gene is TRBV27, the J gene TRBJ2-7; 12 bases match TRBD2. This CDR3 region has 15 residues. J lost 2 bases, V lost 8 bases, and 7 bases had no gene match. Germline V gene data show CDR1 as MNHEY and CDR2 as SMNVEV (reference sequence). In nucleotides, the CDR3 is TGTGCCAGCTTGGGTGGGACTAGCGGGCCCTACGAGCAGTACTTC. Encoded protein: CASLGGTSGPYEQYF.

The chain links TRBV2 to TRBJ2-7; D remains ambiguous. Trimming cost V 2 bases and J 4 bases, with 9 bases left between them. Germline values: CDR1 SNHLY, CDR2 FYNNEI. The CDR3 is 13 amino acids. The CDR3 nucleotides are TGTGCCAGCAGTGAACGCTCTACTTACGAGCAGTACTTC. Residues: CASSERSTYEQYF. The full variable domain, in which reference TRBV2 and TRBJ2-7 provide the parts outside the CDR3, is EPEVTQTPSHQVTQMGQEVILRCVPISNHLYFYWYRQILGQKVEFLVSFYNNEISEKSEIFDDQFSVERPDGSNFTLKIRSTKLEDSAMYFCASSERSTYEQYFGPGTRLTVT.

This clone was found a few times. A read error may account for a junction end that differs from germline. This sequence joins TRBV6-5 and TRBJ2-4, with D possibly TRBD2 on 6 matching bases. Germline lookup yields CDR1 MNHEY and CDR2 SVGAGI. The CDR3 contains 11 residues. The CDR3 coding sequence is TGTGCCAGCAGCCGGGAGAACAGTCAGTACTTC. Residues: CASSRENSQYF.

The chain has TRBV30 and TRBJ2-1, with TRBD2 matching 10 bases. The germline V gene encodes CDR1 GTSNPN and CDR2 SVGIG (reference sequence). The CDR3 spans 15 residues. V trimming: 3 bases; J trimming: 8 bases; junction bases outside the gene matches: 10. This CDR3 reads CAWSGIAGGLDEQFF. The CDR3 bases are TGTGCCTGGAGCGGTATAGCGGGAGGACTTGATGAGCAGTTCTTC. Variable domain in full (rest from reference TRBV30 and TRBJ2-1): SQTIHQWPATLVQPVGSPLSLECTVEGTSNPNLYWYRQAAGRGLQLLFYSVGIGQISSEVPQNLSASRPQDRQFILSSKKLLLSDSGFYLCAWSGIAGGLDEQFFGPGTRLTVL.

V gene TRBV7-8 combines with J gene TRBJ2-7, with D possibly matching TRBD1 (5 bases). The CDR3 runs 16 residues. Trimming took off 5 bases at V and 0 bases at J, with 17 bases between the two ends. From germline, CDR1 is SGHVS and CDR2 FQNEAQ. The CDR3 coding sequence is TGTGCCAGCAGCCCGACCGTTGGGGCCAGCTCCTACGAGCAGTACTTC. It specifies CASSPTVGASSYEQYF.

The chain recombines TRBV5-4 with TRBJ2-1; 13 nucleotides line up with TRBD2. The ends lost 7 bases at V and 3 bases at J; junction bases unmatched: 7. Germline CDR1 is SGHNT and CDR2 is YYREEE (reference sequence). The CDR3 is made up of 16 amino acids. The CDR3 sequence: CASELAGGRGYNEQFF. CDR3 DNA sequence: TGTGCCAGCGAACTAGCGGGGGGGCGTGGCTACAATGAGCAGTTCTTC.

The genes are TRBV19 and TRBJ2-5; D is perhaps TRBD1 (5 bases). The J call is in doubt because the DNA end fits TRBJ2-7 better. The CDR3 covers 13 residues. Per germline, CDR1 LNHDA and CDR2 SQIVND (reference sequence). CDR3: CASSNPDRYEQYF. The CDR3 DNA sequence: TGTGCCAGTAGTAATCCCGACAGATACGAGCAGTACTTC.

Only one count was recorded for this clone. CDR3 sequence: CAGGRNNKNIQYF. For the CDR3, the DNA is TGTGCCGGAGGACGGAATAACAAAAACATTCAGTACTTC. The chain employs TRBV28 and TRBJ2-4; a possible D gene is TRBD2 (5 bases). V was cut by 11 bases and J by 3 bases, with 14 bases left in between. This CDR3 contains 13 residues. CDR1 and CDR2 (germline): MDHEN, SYDVKM.

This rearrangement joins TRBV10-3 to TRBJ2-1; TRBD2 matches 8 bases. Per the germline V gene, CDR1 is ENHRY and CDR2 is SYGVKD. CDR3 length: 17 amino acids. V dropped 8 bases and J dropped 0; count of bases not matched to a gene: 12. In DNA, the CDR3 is TGTGCCATCGGCGGGCTAAGCGGGAGTTCCTCCTACAATGAGCAGTTCTTC. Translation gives CAIGGLSGSSSYNEQFF.